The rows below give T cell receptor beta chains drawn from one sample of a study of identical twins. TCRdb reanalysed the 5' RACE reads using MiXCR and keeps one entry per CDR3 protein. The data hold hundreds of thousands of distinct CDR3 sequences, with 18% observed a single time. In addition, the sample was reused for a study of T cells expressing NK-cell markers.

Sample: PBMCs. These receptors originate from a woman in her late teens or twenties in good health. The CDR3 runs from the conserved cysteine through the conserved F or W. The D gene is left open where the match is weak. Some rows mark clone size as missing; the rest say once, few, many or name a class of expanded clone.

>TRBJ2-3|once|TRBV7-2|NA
CASSSPGYRDTQYF
TGTGCCAGCAGTTCCCCAGGGTATAGAGATACGCAGTATTTT
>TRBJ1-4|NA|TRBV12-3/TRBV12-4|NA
CASSRSATNEKLFF
TGTGCCAGCAGTCGGAGTGCAACTAATGAAAAACTGTTTTTT
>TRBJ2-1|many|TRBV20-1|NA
CSAHRGSYNEQFF
TGCAGTGCCCACCGGGGGTCCTACAATGAGCAGTTCTTC
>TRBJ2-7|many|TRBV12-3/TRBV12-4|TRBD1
CATRGQVDEQYF
TGTGCCACCAGAGGACAGGTCGACGAGCAGTACTTC
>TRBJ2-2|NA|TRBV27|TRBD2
CASSWGGTGELFF
TGTGCCAGCAGTTGGGGGGGCACCGGGGAGCTGTTTTTT
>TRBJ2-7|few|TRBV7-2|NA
CASSFSMSTYEQYF
TGTGCCAGCAGCTTTTCGATGAGCACCTACGAGCAGTACTTC
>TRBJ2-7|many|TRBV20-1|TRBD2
CSASIAGAYEQYF
TGCAGTGCTTCAATAGCGGGGGCCTACGAGCAGTACTTC
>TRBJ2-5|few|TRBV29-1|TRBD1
CSVQGAMFVETQYF
TGCAGCGTTCAGGGGGCTATGTTTGTAGAGACCCAGTACTTC
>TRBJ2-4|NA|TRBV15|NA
CATSPPVVAKNIQYF
TGTGCCACCAGTCCTCCCGTGGTAGCCAAAAACATTCAGTACTTC
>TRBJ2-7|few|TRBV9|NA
CASTRSPYVEVHEQYF
TGTGCCAGCACCCGTAGCCCCTACGTAGAGGTCCACGAGCAGTACTTC
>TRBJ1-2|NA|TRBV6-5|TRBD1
CASSYETGVVGYTF
TGTGCCAGCAGTTACGAGACAGGGGTGGTAGGCTACACCTTC
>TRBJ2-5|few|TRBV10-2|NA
CASSEGLTYQETQYF
TGCGCCAGCAGTGAGGGACTTACGTACCAAGAGACCCAGTACTTC
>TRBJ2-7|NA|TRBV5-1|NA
CASRVGALYEQYF
TGCGCCAGCCGGGTAGGAGCGCTCTACGAGCAGTACTTC
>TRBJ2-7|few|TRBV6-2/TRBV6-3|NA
CASSYPTPQYF
TGTGCCAGCAGTTACCCGACACCGCAGTACTTC
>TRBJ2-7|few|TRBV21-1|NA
CASSKGRMDEQYF
TGTGCCAGCAGCAAAGGCCGAATGGACGAGCAGTACTTC
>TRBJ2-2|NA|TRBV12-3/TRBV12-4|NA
CASSSLPGNTGELFF
TGTGCCAGCAGCTCCTTGCCCGGGAACACCGGGGAGCTGTTTTTT
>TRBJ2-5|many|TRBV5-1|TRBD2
CASSLGTSFETQYF
TGCGCCAGCAGCTTGGGGACTAGCTTCGAGACCCAGTACTTC
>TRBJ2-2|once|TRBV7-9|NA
CASREDTGELFF
TGTGCCAGCAGGGAAGACACCGGGGAGCTGTTTTTT
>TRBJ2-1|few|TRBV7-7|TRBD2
CASSPQAGVPFGEQFF
TGTGCCAGCAGCCCGCAAGCGGGAGTTCCCTTCGGTGAGCAGTTCTTC
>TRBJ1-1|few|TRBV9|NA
CASSVAWDTEAFF
TGTGCCAGCAGCGTAGCATGGGACACTGAAGCTTTCTTT
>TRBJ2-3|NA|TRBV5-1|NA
CASSWRKTSTDTQYF
TGCGCCAGCAGCTGGCGGAAGACTAGCACAGATACGCAGTATTTT
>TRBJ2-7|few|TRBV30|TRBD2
CARGWGGEQYF
TGTGCCCGAGGATGGGGGGGCGAGCAGTACTTC
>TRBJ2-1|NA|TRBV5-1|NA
CASRVSSGSYYNEQFF
TGCGCCAGCAGAGTCTCCTCCGGGAGTTACTACAATGAGCAGTTCTTC
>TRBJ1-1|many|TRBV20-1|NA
CSATPGRTNTEAFF
TGCAGTGCTACCCCGGGACGGACGAACACTGAAGCTTTCTTT
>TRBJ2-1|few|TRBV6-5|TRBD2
CASSYGTSGHNEQFF
TGTGCCAGCAGTTACGGGACTAGCGGCCACAATGAGCAGTTCTTC
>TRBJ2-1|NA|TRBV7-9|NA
CASSSPLSGFYNEQFF
TGTGCCAGCAGCTCCCCCTTGAGTGGATTCTACAATGAGCAGTTCTTC
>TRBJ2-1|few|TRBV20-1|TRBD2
CSAETSGNYNEQFF
TGCAGTGCCGAGACTAGCGGGAACTACAATGAGCAGTTCTTC
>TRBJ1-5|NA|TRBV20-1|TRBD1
CSARARTGVDQPQHF
TGCAGTGCTAGAGCCAGGACAGGGGTGGATCAGCCCCAGCATTTT
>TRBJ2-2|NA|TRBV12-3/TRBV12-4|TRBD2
CASRSLAGANTGELFF
TGTGCCAGCAGATCCTTAGCGGGGGCTAACACCGGGGAGCTGTTTTTT